The 8 T cell receptor beta chains below all came from one sample that was sequenced in a study of technical replicates of blood from several donors. TCRdb keeps only in-frame clones here, not all; method: immunoSEQ multiplex PCR. In the table there are roughly 90,000 clones, about 94% of which are singletons. The sequenced sample was T cells isolated from PBMCs. All receptors derive from a human donor in good health.

CDR3 in amino acids: CASSLVGRPSGNTIYF. CDR3 bases: TGCGCCAGCAGCTTGGTAGGCAGGCCATCTGGAAACACCATATATTTT. V usage is TRBV5-1 and J usage is TRBJ1-3; D unclear. The CDR3 spans 16 residues. Between the trimmed V and J ends, which lost 0 bases and 1 base, there was a span of 11 bases. Germline assignment: CDR1 SGHRS and CDR2 YFSETQ.

This chain uses TRBV10-3 with TRBJ2-3; the match to TRBD2 covers 11 bases. Germline V gene lookup returns CDR1 ENHRY and CDR2 SYGVKD. V lost 6 bases and J lost 4; bases outside the gene matches: 9. The CDR3 consists of 16 residues. The CDR3 bases are TGTGCCATCAGGTTCACACTAGCGGGGGAGGCAGATACGCAGTATTTT. Protein sequence: CAIRFTLAGEADTQYF.

This chain joins TRBV4-1 and TRBJ1-1; D is unresolved. Trimming removed 2 bases from V and 3 bases from J, with 10 bases in between. This CDR3 comprises 14 residues. Germline values: CDR1 MGHRA, CDR2 YSYEKL. DNA of the CDR3: TGCGCCAGCAGCCAACCGCAAAGAGACACTGAAGCTTTCTTT. It encodes CASSQPQRDTEAFF.

The genes are TRBV29-1 and TRBJ2-7; 14 positions match TRBD2. The CDR3 length is 14 residues. V was clipped by 6 bases and J by 4 bases; unmatched bases: 5. Germline loops: CDR1 SQVTM, CDR2 ANQGSEA. CDR3 sequence reads: CSVSGLAGGYEQYF. The CDR3 DNA reads as TGCAGCGTGTCTGGACTAGCGGGAGGATACGAGCAGTACTTC.

V and J are TRBV7-6 and TRBJ2-7; TRBD2 matches at 13 bases. The CDR3 runs 17 residues. Germline CDR1 SGHVS, CDR2 FNYEAQ. Trimming cost V 0 bases and J 3 bases; bases outside gene matches: 5. This chain's CDR3 is CASSLAAGTSGVYEQYF. The CDR3 nucleotides read TGTGCCAGCAGCTTAGCAGCCGGGACTAGCGGGGTCTACGAGCAGTACTTC.

This chain joins TRBV11-2 and TRBJ2-7; 14 bases agree with TRBD2. J gave up 7 bases and V 5 bases, and 7 bases lay outside the gene matches. This CDR3 is 15 amino acids long. Germline lookup yields CDR1 SGHAT and CDR2 FQNNGV. The CDR3, as DNA: TGTGCCAGCAGCGGGGGACTAGCGGGAGTATGGGAGCAGTACTTC. This sequence encodes CASSGGLAGVWEQYF.

This chain connects TRBV5-1 to TRBJ2-2; no firm D call. CDR1 and CDR2 from the germline V gene are SGHRS and YFSETQ. The V gene lost 2 bases and the J gene lost 2 bases, with 10 bases spanning the gap. The CDR3 length is 15 residues. The DNA of the CDR3 is TGCGCCAGCAGCTTTTACGGGTCCAACACCGGGGAGCTGTTTTTT. Translated: CASSFYGSNTGELFF.

The chain uses TRBV19 and TRBJ1-2, with D unclear. The V and J ends lost 2 bases and 8 bases respectively, with 12 bases between them. This CDR3 is built from 13 residues. CDR1 and CDR2 (germline): LNHDA, SQIVND (reference sequence). The CDR3 nucleotides read TGTGCCAGTAGTATATGGGGAGTTGGAGGCTACACCTTC. Amino acid sequence: CASSIWGVGGYTF. The full variable domain, rest sourced from reference TRBV19 and TRBJ1-2, is DGGITQSPKYLFRKEGQNVTLSCEQNLNHDAMYWYRQDPGQGLRLIYYSQIVNDFQKGDIAEGYSVSREKKESFPLTVTSAQKNPTAFYLCASSIWGVGGYTFGSGTRLTVV.